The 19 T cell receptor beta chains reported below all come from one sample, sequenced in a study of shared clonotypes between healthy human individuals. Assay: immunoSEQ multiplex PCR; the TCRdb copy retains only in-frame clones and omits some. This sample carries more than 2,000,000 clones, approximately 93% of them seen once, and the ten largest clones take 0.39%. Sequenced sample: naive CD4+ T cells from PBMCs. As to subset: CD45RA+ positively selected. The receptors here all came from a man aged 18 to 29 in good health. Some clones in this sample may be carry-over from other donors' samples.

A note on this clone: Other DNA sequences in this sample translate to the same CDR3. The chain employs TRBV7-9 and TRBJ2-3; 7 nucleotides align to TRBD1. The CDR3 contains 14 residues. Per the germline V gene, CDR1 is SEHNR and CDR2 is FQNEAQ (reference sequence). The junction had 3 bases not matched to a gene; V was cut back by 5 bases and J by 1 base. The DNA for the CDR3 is TGTGCCAGCAGCCTCCAGGGGGGCACAGATACGCAGTATTTT. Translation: CASSLQGGTDTQYF.

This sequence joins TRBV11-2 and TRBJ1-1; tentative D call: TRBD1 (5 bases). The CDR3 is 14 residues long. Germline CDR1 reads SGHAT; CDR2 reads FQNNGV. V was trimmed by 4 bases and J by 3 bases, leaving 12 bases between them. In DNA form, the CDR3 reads TGTGCCAGCAGCTCCAATAAGGGGTACACTGAAGCTTTCTTT. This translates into CASSSNKGYTEAFF. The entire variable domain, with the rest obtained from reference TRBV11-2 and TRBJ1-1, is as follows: EAGVAQSPRYKIIEKRQSVAFWCNPISGHATLYWYQQILGQGPKLLIQFQNNGVVDDSQLPKDRFSAERLKGVDSTLKIQPAKLEDSAVYLCASSSNKGYTEAFFGQGTRLTVV.

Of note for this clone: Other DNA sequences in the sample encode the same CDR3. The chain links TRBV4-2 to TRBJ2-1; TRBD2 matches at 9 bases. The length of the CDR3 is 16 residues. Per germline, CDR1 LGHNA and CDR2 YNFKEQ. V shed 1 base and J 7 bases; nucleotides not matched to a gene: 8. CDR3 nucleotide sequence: TGTGCCAGCAGCCAAGCACTAGCGGGTGTGGGAAATGAGCAGTTCTTC. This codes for CASSQALAGVGNEQFF.

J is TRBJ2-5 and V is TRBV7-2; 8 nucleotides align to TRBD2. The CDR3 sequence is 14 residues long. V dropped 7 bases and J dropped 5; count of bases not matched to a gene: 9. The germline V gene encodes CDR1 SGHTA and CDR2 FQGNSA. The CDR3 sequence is CASKDGRGRETQYF. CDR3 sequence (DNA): TGTGCCAGCAAGGACGGGAGGGGAAGGGAGACCCAGTACTTC.

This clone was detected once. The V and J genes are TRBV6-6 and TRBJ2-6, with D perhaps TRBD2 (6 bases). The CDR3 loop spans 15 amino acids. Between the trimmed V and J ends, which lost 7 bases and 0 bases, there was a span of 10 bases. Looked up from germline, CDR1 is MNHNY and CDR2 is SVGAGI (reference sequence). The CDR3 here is CASTFGSSGANVLTF. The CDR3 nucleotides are TGTGCCAGCACATTCGGGAGCTCTGGGGCCAACGTCCTGACTTTC.

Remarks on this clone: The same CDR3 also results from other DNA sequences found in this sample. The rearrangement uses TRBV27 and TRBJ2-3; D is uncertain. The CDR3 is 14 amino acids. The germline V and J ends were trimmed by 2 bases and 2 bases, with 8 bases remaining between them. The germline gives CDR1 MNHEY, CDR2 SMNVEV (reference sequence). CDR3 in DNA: TGTGCCAGCAGTTTAAGGCAGTACACAGATACGCAGTATTTT. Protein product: CASSLRQYTDTQYF.

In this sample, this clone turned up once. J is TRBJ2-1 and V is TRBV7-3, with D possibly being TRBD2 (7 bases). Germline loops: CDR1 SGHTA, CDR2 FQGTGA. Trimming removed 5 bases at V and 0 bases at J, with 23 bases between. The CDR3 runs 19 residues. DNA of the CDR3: TGTGCCAGCAGCCCCAGGGGAGCGGGAACCATTCACTCCTACAATGAGCAGTTCTTC. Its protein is CASSPRGAGTIHSYNEQFF.

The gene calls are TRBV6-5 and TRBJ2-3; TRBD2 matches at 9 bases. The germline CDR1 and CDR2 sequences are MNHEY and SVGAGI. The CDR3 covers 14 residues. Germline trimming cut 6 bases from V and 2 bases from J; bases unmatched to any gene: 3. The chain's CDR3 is CASRLAGVTDTQYF. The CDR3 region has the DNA TGTGCCAGCAGGTTAGCGGGAGTCACAGATACGCAGTATTTT.

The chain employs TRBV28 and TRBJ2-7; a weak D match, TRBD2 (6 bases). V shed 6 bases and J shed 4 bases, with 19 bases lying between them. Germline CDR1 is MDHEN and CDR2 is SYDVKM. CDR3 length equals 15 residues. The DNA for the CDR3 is TGTGCCAGCAGCCTACTAGGAGGGGCGGAATACGAGCAGTACTTC. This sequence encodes CASSLLGGAEYEQYF.

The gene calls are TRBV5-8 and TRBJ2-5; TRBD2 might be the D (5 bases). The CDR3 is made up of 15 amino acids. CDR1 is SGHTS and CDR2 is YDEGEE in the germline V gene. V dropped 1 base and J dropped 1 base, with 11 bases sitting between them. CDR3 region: CASSLPGSGQETQYF. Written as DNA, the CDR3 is TGTGCCAGCAGCTTGCCGGGATCGGGCCAAGAGACCCAGTACTTC.

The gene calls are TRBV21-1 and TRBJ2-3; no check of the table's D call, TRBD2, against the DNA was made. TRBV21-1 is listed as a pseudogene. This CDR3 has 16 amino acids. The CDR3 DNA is TGTGCCAGCAGCAAAGGGACTAGCGGGAGCACAGATACGCAGTATTTT. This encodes CASSKGTSGSTDTQYF.

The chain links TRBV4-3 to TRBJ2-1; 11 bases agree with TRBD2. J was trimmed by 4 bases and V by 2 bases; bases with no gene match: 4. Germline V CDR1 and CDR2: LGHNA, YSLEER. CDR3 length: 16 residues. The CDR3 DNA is TGCGCCAGCAGCCAACCAAGGACTAGCGGGTACAATGAGCAGTTCTTC. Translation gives CASSQPRTSGYNEQFF.

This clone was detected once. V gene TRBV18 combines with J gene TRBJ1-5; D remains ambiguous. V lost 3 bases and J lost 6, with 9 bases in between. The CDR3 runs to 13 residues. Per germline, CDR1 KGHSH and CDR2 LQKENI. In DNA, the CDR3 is TGTGCCAGCTCACCCTCCGGAGGTCAGCCCCAGCATTTT. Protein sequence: CASSPSGGQPQHF.

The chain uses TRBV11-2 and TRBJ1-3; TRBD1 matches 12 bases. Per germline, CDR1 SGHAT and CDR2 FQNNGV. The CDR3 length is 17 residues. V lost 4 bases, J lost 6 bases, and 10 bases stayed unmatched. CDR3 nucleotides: TGTGCCAGCAGCTCGTGGTTGGGACAGGGGGCGGAAAACACCATATATTTT. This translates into CASSSWLGQGAENTIYF.

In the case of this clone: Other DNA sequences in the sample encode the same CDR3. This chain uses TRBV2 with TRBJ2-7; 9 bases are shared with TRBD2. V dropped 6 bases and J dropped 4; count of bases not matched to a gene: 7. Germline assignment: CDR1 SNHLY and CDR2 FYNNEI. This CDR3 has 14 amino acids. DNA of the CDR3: TGTGCCAGCAGGGGAAGTAGCGGGAGATACGAGCAGTACTTC. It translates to CASRGSSGRYEQYF.

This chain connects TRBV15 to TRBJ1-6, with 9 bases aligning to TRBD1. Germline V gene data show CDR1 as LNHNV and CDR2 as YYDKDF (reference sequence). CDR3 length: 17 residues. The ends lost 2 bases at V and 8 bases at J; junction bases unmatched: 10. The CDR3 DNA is TGTGCCACCAGCAGAATTCCGGGACAGGGCGTACATTCACCCCTCCACTTT. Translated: CATSRIPGQGVHSPLHF.

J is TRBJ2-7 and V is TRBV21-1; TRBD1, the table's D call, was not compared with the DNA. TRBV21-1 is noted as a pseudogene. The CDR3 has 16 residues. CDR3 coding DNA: TGTGCCAGCAGCAAAGGAGTCGGACAGGGGCGTGCCGAGCAGTACTTC. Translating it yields CASSKGVGQGRAEQYF.

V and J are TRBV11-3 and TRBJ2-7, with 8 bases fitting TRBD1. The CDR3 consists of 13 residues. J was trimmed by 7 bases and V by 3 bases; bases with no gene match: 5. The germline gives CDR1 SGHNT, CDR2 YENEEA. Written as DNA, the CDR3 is TGTGCCAGCAGCTTGGACAGGGTAGGAGAGCAGTACTTC. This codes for CASSLDRVGEQYF.

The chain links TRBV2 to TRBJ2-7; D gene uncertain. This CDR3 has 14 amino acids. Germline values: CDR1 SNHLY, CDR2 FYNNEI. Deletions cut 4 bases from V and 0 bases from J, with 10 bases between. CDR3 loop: CASSVRAISYEQYF. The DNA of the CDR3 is TGTGCCAGCAGTGTCCGGGCTATCTCCTACGAGCAGTACTTC.